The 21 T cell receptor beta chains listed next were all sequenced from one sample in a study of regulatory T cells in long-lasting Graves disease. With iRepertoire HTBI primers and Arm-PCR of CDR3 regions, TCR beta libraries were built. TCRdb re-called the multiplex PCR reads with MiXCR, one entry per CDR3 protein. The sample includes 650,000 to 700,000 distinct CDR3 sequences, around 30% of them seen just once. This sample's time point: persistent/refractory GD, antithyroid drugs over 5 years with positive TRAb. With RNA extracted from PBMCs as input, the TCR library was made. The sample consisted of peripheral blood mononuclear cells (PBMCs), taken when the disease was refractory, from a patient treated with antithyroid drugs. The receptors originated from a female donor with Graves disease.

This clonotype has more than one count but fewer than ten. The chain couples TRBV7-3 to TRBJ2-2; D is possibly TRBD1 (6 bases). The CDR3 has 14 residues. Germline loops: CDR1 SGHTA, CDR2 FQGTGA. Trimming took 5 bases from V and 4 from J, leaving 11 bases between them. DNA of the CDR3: TGTGCCAGCAGCGCTACAGGGTCCACCGGGGAGCTGTTTTTT. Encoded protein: CASSATGSTGELFF.

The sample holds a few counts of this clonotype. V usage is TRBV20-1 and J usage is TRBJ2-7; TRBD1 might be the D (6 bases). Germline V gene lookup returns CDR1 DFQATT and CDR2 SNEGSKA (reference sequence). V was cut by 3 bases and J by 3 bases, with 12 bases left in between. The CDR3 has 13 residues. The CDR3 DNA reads TGCAGTGCTAGCACAGGGAGCTACTACGAGCAGTACTTC. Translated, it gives CSASTGSYYEQYF.

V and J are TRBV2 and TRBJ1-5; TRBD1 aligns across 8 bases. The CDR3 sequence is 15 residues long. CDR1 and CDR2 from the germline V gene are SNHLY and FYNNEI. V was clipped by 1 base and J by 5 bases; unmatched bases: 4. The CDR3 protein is CASSEDRGSHQPQHF. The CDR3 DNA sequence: TGTGCCAGCAGTGAAGACAGGGGGTCGCATCAGCCCCAGCATTTT.

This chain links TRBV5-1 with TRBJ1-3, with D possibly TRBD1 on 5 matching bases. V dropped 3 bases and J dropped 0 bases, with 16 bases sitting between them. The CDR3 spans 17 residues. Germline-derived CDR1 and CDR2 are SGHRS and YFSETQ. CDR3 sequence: CASSSLAGPRSGNTIYF. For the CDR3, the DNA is TGCGCCAGCAGCTCCCTCGCAGGGCCCCGCTCTGGAAACACCATATATTTT.

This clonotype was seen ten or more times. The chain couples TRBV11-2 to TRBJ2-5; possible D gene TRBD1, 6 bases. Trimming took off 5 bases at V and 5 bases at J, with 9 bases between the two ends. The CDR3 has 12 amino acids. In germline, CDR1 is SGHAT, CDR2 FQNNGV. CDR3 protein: CASSNQGETQYF. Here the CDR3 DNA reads TGTGCCAGCAGCAACCAGGGGGAGACCCAGTACTTC. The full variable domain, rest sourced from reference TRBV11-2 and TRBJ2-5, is EAGVAQSPRYKIIEKRQSVAFWCNPISGHATLYWYQQILGQGPKLLIQFQNNGVVDDSQLPKDRFSAERLKGVDSTLKIQPAKLEDSAVYLCASSNQGETQYFGPGTRLLVL.

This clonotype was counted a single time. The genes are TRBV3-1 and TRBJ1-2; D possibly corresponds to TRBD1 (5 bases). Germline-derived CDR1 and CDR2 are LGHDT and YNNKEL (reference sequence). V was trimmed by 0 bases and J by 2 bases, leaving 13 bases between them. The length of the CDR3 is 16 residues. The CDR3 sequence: CASSQDPGRANYGYTF. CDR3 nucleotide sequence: TGTGCCAGCAGCCAAGATCCAGGGAGGGCCAACTATGGCTACACCTTC. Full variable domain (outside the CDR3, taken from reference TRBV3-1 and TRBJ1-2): DTAVSQTPKYLVTQMGNDKSIKCEQNLGHDTMYWYKQDSKKFLKIMFSYNNKELIINETVPNRFSPKSPDKAHLNLHINSLELGDSAVYFCASSQDPGRANYGYTFGSGTRLTVV.

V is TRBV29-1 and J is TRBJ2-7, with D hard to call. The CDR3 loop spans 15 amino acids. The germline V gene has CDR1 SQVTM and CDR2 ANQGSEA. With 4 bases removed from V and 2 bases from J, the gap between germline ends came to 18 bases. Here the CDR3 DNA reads TGCAGCGTTGGGTTGGTTCCGATCGATGCCTACGAGCAGTACTTC. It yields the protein CSVGLVPIDAYEQYF.

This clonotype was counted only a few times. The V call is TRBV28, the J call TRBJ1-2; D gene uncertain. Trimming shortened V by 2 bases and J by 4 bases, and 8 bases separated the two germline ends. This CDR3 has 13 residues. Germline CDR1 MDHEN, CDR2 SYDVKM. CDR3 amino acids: CASSLDFVYGYTF. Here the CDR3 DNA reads TGTGCCAGCAGTTTAGACTTTGTCTATGGCTACACCTTC.

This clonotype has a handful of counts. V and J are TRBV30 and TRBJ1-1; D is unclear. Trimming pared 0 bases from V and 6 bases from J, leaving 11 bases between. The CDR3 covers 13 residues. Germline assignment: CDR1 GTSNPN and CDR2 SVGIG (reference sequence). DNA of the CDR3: TGTGCCTGGAGTGTTTTGGGAGGGTCTGAAGCTTTCTTT. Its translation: CAWSVLGGSEAFF.

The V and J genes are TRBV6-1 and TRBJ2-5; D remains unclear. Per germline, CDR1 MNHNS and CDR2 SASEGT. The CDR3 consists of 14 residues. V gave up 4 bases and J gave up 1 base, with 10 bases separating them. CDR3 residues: CASSVGDIQETQYF. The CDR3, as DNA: TGTGCCAGCAGTGTGGGCGACATCCAAGAGACCCAGTACTTC.

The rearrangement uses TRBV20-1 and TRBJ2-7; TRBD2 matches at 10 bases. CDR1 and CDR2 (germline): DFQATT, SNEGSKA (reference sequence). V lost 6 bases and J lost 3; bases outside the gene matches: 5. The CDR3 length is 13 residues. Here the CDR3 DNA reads TGCAGTGCCCCACTAGCGGGGAACTACGAGCAGTACTTC. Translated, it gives CSAPLAGNYEQYF.

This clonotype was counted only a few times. The DNA of the CDR3 is TGCGCCAGCAAGACAGGAAACTCTGGAAACACCATATATTTT. It translates to CASKTGNSGNTIYF. The chain has TRBV5-1 and TRBJ1-3; D might be TRBD1 (6 bases). The CDR3 totals 14 residues. Germline assignment: CDR1 SGHRS and CDR2 YFSETQ. V was clipped by 6 bases and J by 0 bases, with 10 bases between them.

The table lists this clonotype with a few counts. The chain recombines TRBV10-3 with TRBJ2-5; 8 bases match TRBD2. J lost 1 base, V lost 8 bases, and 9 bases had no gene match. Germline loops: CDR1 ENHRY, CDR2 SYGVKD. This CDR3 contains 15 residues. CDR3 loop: CAIGSGGSGQETQYF. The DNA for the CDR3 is TGTGCCATCGGGAGCGGGGGCTCCGGCCAAGAGACCCAGTACTTC.

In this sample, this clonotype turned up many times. Here the CDR3 DNA reads TGTGCCAGCAGTAACAGGGGCAATCAGCCCCAGCATTTT. This codes for CASSNRGNQPQHF. The gene calls are TRBV6-1 and TRBJ1-5; TRBD1 might be the D (6 bases). The length of the CDR3 is 13 residues. CDR1 is MNHNS and CDR2 is SASEGT in the germline V gene. Deletions cut 5 bases from V and 2 bases from J, with 7 bases between.

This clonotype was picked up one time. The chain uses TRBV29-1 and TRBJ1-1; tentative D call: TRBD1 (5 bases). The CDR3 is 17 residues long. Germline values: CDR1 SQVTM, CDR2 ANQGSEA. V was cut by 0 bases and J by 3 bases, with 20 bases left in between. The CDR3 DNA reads TGCAGCGTTGAAGATCCCCAGGGACCAGGGTTGGACACTGAAGCTTTCTTT. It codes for CSVEDPQGPGLDTEAFF. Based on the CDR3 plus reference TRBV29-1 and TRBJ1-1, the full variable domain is SAVISQKPSRDICQRGTSLTIQCQVDSQVTMMFWYRQQPGQSLTLIATANQGSEATYESGFVIDKFPISRPNLTFSTLTVSNMSPEDSSIYLCSVEDPQGPGLDTEAFFGQGTRLTVV.

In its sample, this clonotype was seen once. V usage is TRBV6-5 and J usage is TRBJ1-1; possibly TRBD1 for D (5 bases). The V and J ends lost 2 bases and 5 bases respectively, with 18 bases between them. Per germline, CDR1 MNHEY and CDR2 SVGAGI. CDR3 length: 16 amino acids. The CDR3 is CASSYLPGVGGTEAFF. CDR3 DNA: TGTGCCAGCAGTTACCTCCCGGGGGTGGGGGGGACTGAAGCTTTCTTT.

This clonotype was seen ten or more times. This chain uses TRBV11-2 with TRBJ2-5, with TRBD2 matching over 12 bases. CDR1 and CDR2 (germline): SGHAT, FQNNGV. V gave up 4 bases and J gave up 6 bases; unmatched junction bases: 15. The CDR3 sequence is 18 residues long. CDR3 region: CASSSQTSGSIGVKTQYF. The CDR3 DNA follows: TGTGCCAGCAGCTCTCAGACTAGCGGGAGTATTGGTGTGAAGACCCAGTACTTC.

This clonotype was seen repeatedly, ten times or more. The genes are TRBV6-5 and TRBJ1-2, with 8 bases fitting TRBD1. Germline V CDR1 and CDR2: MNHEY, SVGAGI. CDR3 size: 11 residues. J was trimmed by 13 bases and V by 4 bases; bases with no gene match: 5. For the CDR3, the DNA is TGTGCCAGCAGTTGGGGACAGGCTGTCACCTTC. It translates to CASSWGQAVTF.

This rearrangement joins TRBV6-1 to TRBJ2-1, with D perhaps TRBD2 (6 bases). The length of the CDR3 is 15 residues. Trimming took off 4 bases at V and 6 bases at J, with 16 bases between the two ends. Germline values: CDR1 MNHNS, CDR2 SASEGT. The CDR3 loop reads CASSGARVGGNEQFF. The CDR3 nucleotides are TGTGCCAGCAGTGGGGCTAGAGTCGGGGGCAATGAGCAGTTCTTC.

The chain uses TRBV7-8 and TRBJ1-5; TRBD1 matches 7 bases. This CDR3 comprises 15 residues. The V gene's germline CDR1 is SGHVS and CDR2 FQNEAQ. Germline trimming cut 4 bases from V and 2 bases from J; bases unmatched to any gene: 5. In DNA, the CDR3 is TGTGCCAGCAGCTACGACAGGGCCGGCAATCAGCCCCAGCATTTT. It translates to CASSYDRAGNQPQHF.

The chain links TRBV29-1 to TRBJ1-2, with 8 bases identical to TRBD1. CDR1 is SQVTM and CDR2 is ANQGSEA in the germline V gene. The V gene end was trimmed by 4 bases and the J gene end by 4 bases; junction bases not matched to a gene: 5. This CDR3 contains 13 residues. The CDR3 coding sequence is TGCAGCGTTGCACGGACAGGGTCCTATGGCTACACCTTC. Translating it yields CSVARTGSYGYTF.